This T cell receptor beta chain comes out of a study of neoadjuvant anti-PD-1 for oral cavity cancer. Study background: Around day 43, patients without progression received a fourth nivolumab dose before surgery.

This clone was detected a few times. Antigen: not known. Germline CDR1 reads MGHRA; CDR2 reads YSYEKL. V was pared by 5 bases and J by 4 bases, with 12 bases between. The length of the CDR3 is 14 residues. Assay used: immunoSEQ multiplex PCR; TCRdb lists only in-frame clones, some missing. In the table there are around 12,000 clones, about 60% of which are singletons. Findings and caveats of the study: PBMC Gini-index clonality exceeded responders' in non-responders post-nivolumab.

The sequences come from PBMCs, collected before nivolumab (anti-PD-1) treatment. The clonotype originates from a person between 40 and 79 years old with oral cavity squamous cell carcinoma. The V and J genes are TRBV4-1 and TRBJ2-1, with D maybe TRBD1 (6 bases). The CDR3 loop reads CASSSSDRYNEQFF. CDR3 bases: TGCGCCAGCAGCTCCTCGGACAGATACAATGAGCAGTTCTTC.